This T cell receptor beta chain emerged from a study of blood T cell repertoires in COVID-19. About the research overall: Nucleic acid was either cDNA or gDNA, and it came from T cells, B-cell-depleted T cells, or PBMCs.

Source study methods: Reference gene primer amplification yielded estimated nucleated cell counts. Sequencing used immunoSEQ multiplex PCR; TCRdb keeps in-frame clones, though not all of them. V, J and clone size are taken as reported in that table, and D and trimming were inferred from the DNA itself. This table holds approximately 200,000 clones, 65% to 80% found once. The CDR3 contains 13 residues. Trimming took off 5 bases at V and 4 bases at J, with 11 bases between the two ends. CDR1 is SGHRS, CDR2 YFSETQ, per germline. The chain employs TRBV5-1 and TRBJ2-3, with D possibly being TRBD2 (6 bases). The TCR originated in a woman aged 45 to 65 with acute or convalescent COVID-19. Sequencing was performed on peripheral blood. CDR3 in amino acids: CASSPLAADTQYF. CDR3 coding DNA: TGCGCCAGCAGTCCACTAGCCGCAGATACGCAGTATTTT.